The entry below gives a single T cell receptor beta chain sequence along with its context. The antigen is undetermined. This record comes from a study of cytomegalovirus exposure and HLA in healthy donors. General study points: Common viral pathogens (according to a later analysis) appeared linked to several of the most significant clusters. In terms of immune exposure information, only CMV serostatus was available.

The PCR ran on 60 Vbeta and 13 Jbeta primers. Method: immunoSEQ multiplex PCR; TCRdb's copy keeps in-frame clones and lacks some. This table holds some 170,000 clones, around 80% found once. The V gene's germline CDR1 is SNHLY and CDR2 FYNNEI. The CDR3 is 14 amino acids. Trimming removed 1 base at V and 2 bases at J, with 7 bases between. This receptor was identified in a woman aged 60 to 75 in good health and CMV-seropositive. The sequencing sample was made of PBMCs. The rearrangement uses TRBV2 and TRBJ2-3; D might be TRBD1 (5 bases). In DNA form, the CDR3 reads TGTGCCAGCAGTGAAGAGGGGCCCACAGATACGCAGTATTTT. It translates to CASSEEGPTDTQYF.